Listed below are T cell receptor beta chains from one sample, sequenced in a study of shared clonotypes between healthy human individuals. Assay used: immunoSEQ multiplex PCR; TCRdb lists only in-frame clones, some missing. This sample carries about 820,000 clones, almost 95% of them seen once, and the ten largest clones take approximately 25%. The material sequenced was naive CD8+ T cells sorted from blood. All receptors derive from a man aged 30 to 39 in good health. The CDR3 runs from the conserved cysteine through the conserved F or W. A D gene is named only where the DNA matches it firmly. Only part of the rows carry a size: once, few, many, or a class if the clone is expanded.

CDR3	DNA	D	V	J	size
CASTPETSWEQYF	TGTGCCAGCACCCCGGAGACTTCCTGGGAGCAGTACTTC	NA	TRBV7-9	TRBJ2-7	NA
CSAKRGEKLFF	TGCAGCGCTAAAAGGGGTGAAAAACTGTTTTTT	NA	TRBV29-1	TRBJ1-4	NA
CASSPTLDGNWLANTGELFF	TGCGCCAGCAGCCCGACCTTGGACGGGAACTGGCTAGCGAACACCGGGGAGCTGTTTTTT	NA	TRBV5-1	TRBJ2-2	NA
CASTISGGALGEQYF	TGTGCCAGCACCATAAGCGGCGGGGCTTTGGGCGAGCAGTACTTC	NA	TRBV6-6	TRBJ2-7	NA
CANHPFAEDNQPQHF	TGCGCCAACCACCCCTTCGCGGAAGACAATCAGCCCCAGCATTTT	NA	TRBV10-1	TRBJ1-5	NA
CATSRDLNSLQFF	TGTGCCACCAGCAGAGATCTCAACTCACTGCAGTTCTTC	NA	TRBV15	TRBJ2-1	NA
CASKDRSEIVNIQYF	TGTGCCAGCAAAGACAGGTCCGAAATCGTTAACATTCAGTACTTC	NA	TRBV6-6	TRBJ2-4	NA
CASSLFVSYEQYF	TGTGCCAGCAGCTTGTTCGTCTCCTACGAGCAGTACTTC	NA	TRBV5-5	TRBJ2-7	NA
CASSQDGTAGRNTIYF	TGCGCCAGCAGCCAAGATGGGACAGCTGGGCGAAACACCATATATTTT	TRBD1	TRBV4-1	TRBJ1-3	NA
CSVVTENSYEQYF	TGCAGCGTTGTTACAGAGAACTCCTACGAGCAGTACTTC	NA	TRBV29-1	TRBJ2-7	NA
CASSDPRRGGPGELFF	TGTGCCAGCAGCGACCCTCGAAGGGGGGGACCCGGGGAGCTGTTTTTT	NA	TRBV2	TRBJ2-2	NA
CASTRGGAGEKLFF	TGTGCCAGCACTCGGGGGGGGGCTGGAGAAAAACTGTTTTTT	NA	TRBV6-5	TRBJ1-4	NA
CASSYGLAGDTGELFF	TGTGCCAGCAGTTACGGACTAGCGGGAGATACCGGGGAGCTGTTTTTT	TRBD2	TRBV27	TRBJ2-2	NA
CARSHSGGGGAYEQYF	TGTGCCAGAAGTCATTCCGGCGGCGGAGGGGCCTACGAGCAGTACTTC	NA	TRBV5-3	TRBJ2-7	once
CASSLYRALADTQYF	TGTGCCAGCAGTTTATACAGGGCTTTAGCAGATACGCAGTATTTT	NA	TRBV27	TRBJ2-3	NA